The 32 T cell receptor beta chains given below trace back to one sample, sequenced in a study of cytomegalovirus exposure and HLA in healthy donors. Vbeta (60) and Jbeta (13) primers were used in the PCR. The assay was immunoSEQ multiplex PCR, and TCRdb's table has in-frame clones only and misses some. The sample lists about 140,000 clones; 79% were seen once. Sample: PBMCs. The receptors were sampled from a young man in good health and CMV-seronegative.

The chain combines TRBV2 with TRBJ2-1; D not certain. This CDR3 has 12 residues. Germline values: CDR1 SNHLY, CDR2 FYNNEI. Trimming removed 4 bases from V and 8 bases from J, with 9 bases in between. The CDR3 region is CASSARFHEQFF. The CDR3 DNA reads TGTGCCAGCAGTGCCCGGTTCCATGAGCAGTTCTTC.

The chain couples TRBV11-3 to TRBJ2-7; TRBD1 agrees at 8 bases. This CDR3 is built from 17 residues. V lost 0 bases to trimming and J lost 5 bases; unmatched junction nucleotides: 12. CDR1 is SGHNT and CDR2 is YENEEA in the germline V gene. The CDR3 coding sequence is TGTGCCAGCAGCTTAGAACCCCCCGGACAGGGAAAGGACGAGCAGTACTTC. Amino acids: CASSLEPPGQGKDEQYF.

V and J are TRBV5-6 and TRBJ2-5; TRBD2 matches 11 bases. The germline V gene encodes CDR1 SGHDT and CDR2 YYEEEE. The CDR3 runs 14 residues. The trim removed 4 bases at V and 3 bases at J, leaving 2 bases unmatched. The CDR3 protein is CASSTGLAEETQYF. The CDR3 coding sequence is TGTGCCAGCAGCACGGGACTAGCGGAAGAGACCCAGTACTTC.

The chain is built from TRBV19 and TRBJ2-3; 10 positions agree with TRBD1. After removal of 2 bases from V and 6 bases from J, the junction contained 8 bases not matched to a gene. The CDR3 loop spans 16 amino acids. The germline V gene encodes CDR1 LNHDA and CDR2 SQIVND (reference sequence). For the CDR3, the DNA is TGTGCCAGTAGTATAAGTGGGACAGGGGTGTCCGATACGCAGTATTTT. This translates into CASSISGTGVSDTQYF.

The V call is TRBV13, the J call TRBJ1-1, with TRBD1 identical over 8 bases. This CDR3 has 12 amino acids. V lost 8 bases and J lost 8; bases outside the gene matches: 7. CDR1 is PRHDT and CDR2 is FYEKMQ in the germline V gene (reference sequence). The CDR3 is CASQGASGEAFF. CDR3 sequence (DNA): TGTGCCAGCCAGGGGGCGTCGGGGGAAGCTTTCTTT.

The chain has TRBV18 and TRBJ2-3; no definite D call. The CDR3 contains 13 residues. With 3 bases removed from V and 6 bases from J, the gap between germline ends came to 10 bases. Germline V gene data show CDR1 as KGHSH and CDR2 as LQKENI. The CDR3 is CASSPNEADTQYF. The DNA for the CDR3 is TGTGCCAGCTCACCTAACGAGGCGGATACGCAGTATTTT.

The sample holds a few counts of this clone. At one end the junction does not follow the germline gene, possibly because of a read error. The chain links TRBV10-3 to TRBJ1-1; D not certain. Germline CDR1 and CDR2: ENHRY and SYGVKD. CDR3 size: 12 residues. CDR3 amino acids: CAISESRTGAFF. CDR3 nucleotides: TGTGCCATCAGTGAGTCTAGGACTGGAGCTTTCTTT.

The table lists this clone with a few counts. J is TRBJ1-1 and V is TRBV2; maybe TRBD1 (6 bases). CDR3 length equals 14 residues. V was clipped by 5 bases and J by 0 bases, with 10 bases between them. Germline V lookup: CDR1 SNHLY, CDR2 FYNNEI. CDR3: CASSPGQMNTEAFF. In DNA form, the CDR3 reads TGTGCCAGCAGTCCAGGACAGATGAACACTGAAGCTTTCTTT.

The chain is built from TRBV4-3 and TRBJ1-1; 7 bases align to TRBD1. The CDR3 consists of 14 residues. Germline V gene data show CDR1 as LGHNA and CDR2 as YSLEER. Trimming removed 4 bases from V and 7 bases from J; junction bases left unmatched: 9. In DNA form, the CDR3 reads TGCGCCAGCAGCCTACAGGGGACTGGGGGTGAAGCTTTCTTT. This encodes CASSLQGTGGEAFF.

The chain recombines TRBV4-3 with TRBJ1-1; no reliable D call. Trimming took off 2 bases at V and 1 base at J, with 11 bases between the two ends. Germline CDR1 is LGHNA and CDR2 is YSLEER. The CDR3 is 15 residues long. The CDR3 coding sequence is TGCGCCAGCAGCCAACTTAACAACAGGAACACTGAAGCTTTCTTT. This encodes CASSQLNNRNTEAFF.

The rearrangement links TRBV5-1 to TRBJ2-3; 7 bases align to TRBD1. V was pared by 4 bases and J by 7 bases, with 15 bases of the junction left unmatched. In germline, CDR1 is SGHRS, CDR2 YFSETQ. This CDR3 spans 16 amino acids. In DNA, the CDR3 is TGCGCCAGCAGCAACCCGACAGGGTCCCTCGCCTATACGCAGTATTTT. Its translation is CASSNPTGSLAYTQYF.

This clone was observed a handful of times. The CDR3: CASKIDRLNGELFF. In nucleotides, the CDR3 is TGTGCCAGCAAAATTGACAGGCTTAACGGGGAGCTGTTTTTT. This chain uses TRBV6-1 with TRBJ2-2, with TRBD1 as a possible D gene (6 bases). The CDR3 totals 14 residues. V gave up 7 bases and J gave up 7 bases, with 16 bases separating them. Per the germline V gene, CDR1 is MNHNS and CDR2 is SASEGT.

This chain links TRBV7-9 with TRBJ2-2; no clear D gene. The V and J ends lost 5 bases and 6 bases respectively, with 7 bases between them. Germline CDR1 and CDR2: SEHNR and FQNEAQ (reference sequence). The CDR3 runs 12 residues. CDR3 sequence (DNA): TGTGCCAGCAGCCCCGGTTCCGGGGAGCTGTTTTTT. Its protein product is CASSPGSGELFF.

Concerning this clone itself: Germline is not matched at one junction end, which may reflect a read error. The same CDR3 is also encoded by other DNA sequences in this sample. The chain is built from TRBV2 and TRBJ1-6; D is ambiguous. The CDR3 spans 12 residues. Germline V lookup: CDR1 SNHLY, CDR2 FYNNEI. CDR3 amino acids: CASSDYYSPLHF. The CDR3 nucleotides read TGCGCCAGCAGTGATTATTATTCACCCCTCCACTTT.

CDR3 DNA: TGTGCCAGCAGCCGAGACAGGGGCCAAGAAGCTTTCTTT. Its translation: CASSRDRGQEAFF. This chain uses TRBV7-8 with TRBJ1-1; 8 bases fit TRBD1. This CDR3 has 13 residues. V gave up 5 bases and J gave up 8 bases; unmatched junction bases: 7. Germline-derived CDR1 and CDR2 are SGHVS and FQNEAQ.

This chain joins TRBV7-2 and TRBJ2-7, with 7 bases identical to TRBD1. V shed 7 bases and J 1 base; nucleotides not matched to a gene: 4. CDR3 length equals 13 residues. Germline assignment: CDR1 SGHTA and CDR2 FQGNSA. This chain's CDR3 is CASNRDSSYEQYF. The DNA for the CDR3 is TGTGCCAGCAACAGGGACAGTTCCTACGAGCAGTACTTC.

The chain joins TRBV13 to TRBJ2-5; D not resolved. The germline V and J ends were trimmed by 1 base and 4 bases, with 10 bases remaining between them. Germline CDR1 and CDR2: PRHDT and FYEKMQ (reference sequence). This CDR3 has 14 residues. This CDR3 reads CASSLDGSGETQYF. DNA of the CDR3: TGTGCCAGCAGCTTAGATGGCTCGGGAGAGACCCAGTACTTC. The full variable domain, completed using reference TRBV13 and TRBJ2-5, is AAGVIQSPRHLIKEKRETATLKCYPIPRHDTVYWYQQGPGQDPQFLISFYEKMQSDKGSIPDRFSAQQFSDYHSELNMSSLELGDSALYFCASSLDGSGETQYFGPGTRLLVL.

The rearrangement uses TRBV4-1 and TRBJ2-5; a weak D match, TRBD2 (6 bases). Germline V gene sequence: CDR1 MGHRA, CDR2 YSYEKL. The germline V and J ends were trimmed by 0 bases and 5 bases, with 10 bases remaining between them. This CDR3 region has 14 residues. The DNA for the CDR3 is TGCGCCAGCAGCCAAGACGCGGGGATTGAGACCCAGTACTTC. Encoded protein: CASSQDAGIETQYF.

A remark on this clone: The junction and the germline gene differ at one end; a read error may be behind it. This chain joins TRBV4-3 and TRBJ2-2; possibly TRBD2 for D (6 bases). The CDR3 extends over 19 amino acids. CDR1 is LGHNA and CDR2 is YSLEER in the germline V gene. CDR3 bases: TGCGCCAGCAGCGAAGAATATCCCCTTCGGGGAGGTGACACCGGGGAGCTGTTTTTT. This sequence encodes CASSEEYPLRGGDTGELFF.

The chain links TRBV11-3 to TRBJ2-5, with 8 bases fitting TRBD1. This CDR3 contains 15 residues. Per the germline V gene, CDR1 is SGHNT and CDR2 is YENEEA. V shed 1 base, J shed 4 bases, and the junction held 5 bases outside the gene matches. Here the CDR3 DNA reads TGTGCCAGCAGCTTAGGGCAGGGGGCTGGAGAGACCCAGTACTTC. It yields the protein CASSLGQGAGETQYF.

The V call is TRBV12-5, the J call TRBJ1-5; possibly TRBD1 for D (6 bases). The CDR3 contains 13 residues. V lost 2 bases and J 4 bases, leaving 6 bases between the germline ends. Germline values: CDR1 LGHNT, CDR2 FRNRAP. CDR3 amino acids: CASGLTGNQPQHF. In DNA, the CDR3 is TGTGCTAGTGGTTTGACAGGGAATCAGCCCCAGCATTTT.

This clone was observed a few times. The chain uses TRBV6-1 and TRBJ2-7, with D uncertain. The CDR3 is made up of 11 amino acids. Germline V gives CDR1 MNHNS, CDR2 SASEGT. V gave up 7 bases and J gave up 0 bases, with 4 bases separating them. The CDR3 DNA reads TGTGCCAGCAAATACTCCTACGAGCAGTACTTC. Amino acids: CASKYSYEQYF.

The J gene is TRBJ2-7, the V gene TRBV12-5; no clear D gene. Trimming removed 1 base from V and 4 bases from J, with 14 bases in between. The CDR3 runs to 15 residues. Looked up from germline, CDR1 is LGHNT and CDR2 is FRNRAP. The CDR3 here is CASGLGNKLTYEQYF. The CDR3, as DNA: TGTGCTAGTGGTTTGGGGAACAAGTTGACTTACGAGCAGTACTTC. The full variable domain, in which reference TRBV12-5 and TRBJ2-7 provide the parts outside the CDR3, is DARVTQTPRHKVTEMGQEVTMRCQPILGHNTVFWYRQTMMQGLELLAYFRNRAPLDDSGMPKDRFSAEMPDATLATLKIQPSEPRDSAVYFCASGLGNKLTYEQYFGPGTRLTVT.

The rearrangement links TRBV15 to TRBJ1-5, with D maybe TRBD1 (5 bases). Looked up from germline, CDR1 is LNHNV and CDR2 is YYDKDF (reference sequence). The length of the CDR3 is 14 residues. V was shortened by 0 bases and J by 7 bases, with 10 bases between the two germline ends. This chain's CDR3 is CATSREGAKQPQHF. CDR3 bases: TGTGCCACCAGCAGAGAAGGGGCGAAACAGCCCCAGCATTTT.

The genes are TRBV15 and TRBJ2-7; 9 nucleotides match TRBD1. The germline V gene has CDR1 LNHNV and CDR2 YYDKDF (reference sequence). V dropped 0 bases and J dropped 3; count of bases not matched to a gene: 9. The CDR3 has 17 amino acids. CDR3 residues: CATSRDPWDRENYEQYF. CDR3 in DNA: TGTGCCACCAGCAGAGATCCCTGGGACAGGGAAAACTACGAGCAGTACTTC.

The V call is TRBV5-6, the J call TRBJ2-1; TRBD2 agrees at 11 bases. The ends lost 5 bases at V and 4 bases at J; junction bases unmatched: 5. This CDR3 spans 15 amino acids. CDR1 and CDR2 from the germline V gene are SGHDT and YYEEEE. Here the CDR3 reads CASRPTSGVYNEQFF. As DNA, the CDR3 is TGTGCCAGCAGACCGACTAGCGGGGTTTACAATGAGCAGTTCTTC.

V is TRBV5-4 and J is TRBJ2-3; TRBD1 agrees at 10 bases. V shed 4 bases, J shed 2 bases, and the junction held 10 bases outside the gene matches. This CDR3 is built from 17 residues. Per germline, CDR1 SGHNT and CDR2 YYREEE (reference sequence). The CDR3 is CASSRGQGEFYTDTQYF. The CDR3 region has the DNA TGTGCCAGCAGCCGAGGACAGGGGGAATTTTACACAGATACGCAGTATTTT.

This chain uses TRBV4-3 with TRBJ1-2, with 7 bases matching TRBD1. The CDR3 loop spans 14 amino acids. J lost 6 bases, V lost 4 bases, and 8 bases had no gene match. The germline gives CDR1 LGHNA, CDR2 YSLEER. The CDR3 coding sequence is TGCGCCAGCAGCCCCTCGACAGGGAGCAATGGCTACACCTTC. It yields the protein CASSPSTGSNGYTF.

This clone was observed a few times. The chain couples TRBV2 to TRBJ1-5; possible D gene TRBD1, 6 bases. Germline V CDR1 and CDR2: SNHLY, FYNNEI. V shed 7 bases and J shed 5 bases, with 18 bases lying between them. The CDR3 totals 15 residues. CDR3 loop: CASTPAWTVYQPQHF. The DNA of the CDR3 is TGTGCCAGCACGCCTGCCTGGACAGTTTATCAGCCCCAGCATTTT.

The V call is TRBV4-3, the J call TRBJ2-3; 8 bases match TRBD2. The CDR3 sequence is 17 residues long. The germline CDR1 and CDR2 sequences are LGHNA and YSLEER. Trimming at V came to 0 bases and at J to 1 base, leaving 6 bases not matched to a gene. CDR3 DNA sequence: TGCGCCAGCAGCCAAGAACCCTCGCGGGGGGGCACAGATACGCAGTATTTT. Its protein product is CASSQEPSRGGTDTQYF.

V usage is TRBV4-3 and J usage is TRBJ2-1, with D tentatively TRBD2 (5 bases). This CDR3 spans 14 amino acids. Per germline, CDR1 LGHNA and CDR2 YSLEER. Trimming took off 1 base at V and 6 bases at J, with 10 bases between the two ends. The CDR3 reads CASSQAPSLNEQFF. CDR3 nucleotides: TGCGCCAGCAGCCAAGCCCCTAGCCTCAATGAGCAGTTCTTC.

In regard to this clone: Germline is not matched at one junction end, which may reflect a read error. The chain employs TRBV7-9 and TRBJ1-2, with 9 nucleotides matching TRBD1. Germline CDR1 SEHNR, CDR2 FQNEAQ (reference sequence). This CDR3 contains 17 residues. The CDR3 DNA reads TGTTCCAGCAGCCTTGGCTCCACAGGGGGCGTCGTTGATGGCTACACCTTC. It encodes CSSSLGSTGGVVDGYTF.